This record looks at one T cell receptor beta chain sequence and its context. Its antigen is not known. Constant-segment-primed 5'RACE gave TCR alpha and TCR beta cDNA libraries with sample barcodes and UMIs. TCRdb used MiXCR to reprocess the 5' RACE reads, holding one entry per CDR3 protein. The profile shows hundreds of thousands of distinct CDR3 sequences, 20% of them singletons. This entry comes from a study of T-cell memory formation after mild COVID-19. Overall study findings and caveats: The study found balanced CD4/CD8 in clones contracting day 15 to 85 and a CD4+ lean in later expanders. Mostly located in CM and EM were contracting CD4+ clones, with contracting CD8+ clones located in EMRA. Pre-infection memory harbored some responding clones, suggesting cross-reactive memory joined.

The CDR3 has 16 amino acids. Per the germline V gene, CDR1 is WNHNN and CDR2 is SYGVQD (reference sequence). V dropped 5 bases and J dropped 2; count of bases not matched to a gene: 8. The rearrangement links TRBV10-1 to TRBJ2-7; 11 bases are a match to TRBD1. This clonotype originated in an adult woman who had mild COVID-19 (a few samples of this study predate the infection). Cell type and time point are not known. The sample consisted of PBMCs or a T cell subset sorted from them (not recorded which). CDR3 nucleotide sequence: TGCGCCAGCAGTAAACGCGGGACAGGGGGTACCTACGAGCAGTACTTC. This gives the protein CASSKRGTGGTYEQYF.